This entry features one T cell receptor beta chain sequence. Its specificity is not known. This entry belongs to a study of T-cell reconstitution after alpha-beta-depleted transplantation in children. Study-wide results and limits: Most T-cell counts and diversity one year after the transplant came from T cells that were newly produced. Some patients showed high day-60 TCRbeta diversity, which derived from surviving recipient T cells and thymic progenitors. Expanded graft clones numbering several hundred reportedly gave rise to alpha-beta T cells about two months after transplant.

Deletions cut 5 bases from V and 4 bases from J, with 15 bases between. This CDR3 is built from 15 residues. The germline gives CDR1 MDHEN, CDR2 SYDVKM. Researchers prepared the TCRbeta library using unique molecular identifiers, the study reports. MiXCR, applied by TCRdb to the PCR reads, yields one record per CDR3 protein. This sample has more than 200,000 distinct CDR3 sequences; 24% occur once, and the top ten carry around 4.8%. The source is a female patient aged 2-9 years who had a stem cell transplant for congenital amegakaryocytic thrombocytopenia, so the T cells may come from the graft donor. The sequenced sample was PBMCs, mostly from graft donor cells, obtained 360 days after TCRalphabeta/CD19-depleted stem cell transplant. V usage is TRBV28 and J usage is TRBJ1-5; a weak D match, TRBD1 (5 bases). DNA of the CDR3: TGTGCCAGCAGTCGCTCCGGGACGAGGAATCAGCCCCAGCATTTT. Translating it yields CASSRSGTRNQPQHF.